The present T cell receptor beta chain was sequenced within a study of CD8 T cells in ankylosing spondylitis. Study findings and constraints: Clones tied to disease were said to be significantly enriched in matched ankylosing spondylitis synovial fluid. What seemed typical of ankylosing spondylitis blood was a TCR beta motif built from roughly eight highly homologous variants.

A quantitative 5'-RACE method, one with molecular barcodes, was used to make TCR beta libraries. Each CDR3 protein gets one entry after TCRdb re-called the 5' RACE reads with MiXCR. The data show fewer than 180,000 distinct CDR3 sequences, around 45% seen once. The CDR3 loop spans 12 amino acids. Germline CDR1 SQVTM, CDR2 ANQGSEA. Between the trimmed V and J ends, which lost 3 bases and 7 bases, there was a span of 12 bases. Points on this clonotype: No antigen is known for it.

This sequence joins TRBV29-1 and TRBJ1-2; weak D call: TRBD1 (5 bases). The sample comprised synovial fluid, either unsorted or a sorted T cell fraction (not recorded which). This TCR was sampled from a male donor with ankylosing spondylitis. In DNA form, the CDR3 reads TGCAGCGTTGACGTACAGGCCGGTGGCTACACCTTC. Protein product: CSVDVQAGGYTF.